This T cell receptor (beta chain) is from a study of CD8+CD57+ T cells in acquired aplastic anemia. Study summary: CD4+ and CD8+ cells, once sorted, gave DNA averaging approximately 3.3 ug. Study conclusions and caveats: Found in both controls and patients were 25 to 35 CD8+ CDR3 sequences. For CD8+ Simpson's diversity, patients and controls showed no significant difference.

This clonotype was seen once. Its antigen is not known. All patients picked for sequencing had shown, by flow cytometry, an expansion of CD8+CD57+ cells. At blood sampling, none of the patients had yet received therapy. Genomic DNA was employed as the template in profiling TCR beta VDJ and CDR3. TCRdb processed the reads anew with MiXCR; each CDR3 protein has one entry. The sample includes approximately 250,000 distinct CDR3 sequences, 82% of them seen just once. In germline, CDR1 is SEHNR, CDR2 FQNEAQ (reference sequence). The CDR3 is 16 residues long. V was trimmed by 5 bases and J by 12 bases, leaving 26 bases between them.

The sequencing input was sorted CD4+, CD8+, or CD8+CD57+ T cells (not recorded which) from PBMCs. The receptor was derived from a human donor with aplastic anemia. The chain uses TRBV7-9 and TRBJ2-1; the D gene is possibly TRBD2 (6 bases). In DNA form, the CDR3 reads TGTGCCAGCAGCCAAGCGGGTGGCGACGAGGCCAACGTGCAGTTCTTC. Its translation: CASSQAGGDEANVQFF.